The TCR beta chain under discussion was sequenced for a study of T cell responses to AZD1222 COVID-19 vaccine. A note on this clone: No antigen is known for it.

Notes on the study in general: Donors, mostly white British, included more females; clonal diversity was possibly underestimated. Spike-specific TCR breadth and depth grew following two AZD1222 doses. The CD4 TCRs associated with vaccination extended across spike and predominated at 160-218 and 743-854. Within unmutated variant regions lay the reported targets of nearly half of spike-specific TCRs.

The trim removed 2 bases at V and 2 bases at J, leaving 11 bases unmatched. CDR1 is LGHNA, CDR2 YSLEER, per germline. The CDR3 runs 17 residues. Only in-frame clones appear in the TCRdb table, and some are missing; sequencing was by immunoSEQ multiplex PCR. The sample comprises approximately 150,000 clones, 75% to 95% of which are singletons, and 1.4% to 1.5% rests with the top ten. Here the sequenced sample was peripheral blood, taken on day 0 of AZD1222 vaccination. The TCR comes from an adult in good health. This chain uses TRBV4-3 with TRBJ1-2; 7 nucleotides agree with TRBD1. The CDR3 nucleotides read TGCGCCAGCAGCCAACTAACAGGGGAAGGAAGCAACTATGGCTACACCTTC. This encodes CASSQLTGEGSNYGYTF.